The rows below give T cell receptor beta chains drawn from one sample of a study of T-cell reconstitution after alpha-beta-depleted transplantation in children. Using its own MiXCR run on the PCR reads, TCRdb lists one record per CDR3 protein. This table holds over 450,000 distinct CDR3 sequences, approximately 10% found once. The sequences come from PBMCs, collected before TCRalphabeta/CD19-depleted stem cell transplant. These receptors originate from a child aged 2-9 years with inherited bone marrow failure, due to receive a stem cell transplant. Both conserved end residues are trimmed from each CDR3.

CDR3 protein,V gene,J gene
ASSQDLARGGYGYT,TRBV4-3,TRBJ1-2
ASSQDEVNEQF,TRBV4-3,TRBJ2-1
ASGPGGGDDIQY,TRBV4-2,TRBJ2-4
ASSRNRGSYNEQF,TRBV11-3,TRBJ2-1
ASSEKSPWEPSTDTQY,TRBV25-1,TRBJ2-3
ASSGADREGTEAF,TRBV18,TRBJ1-1
CARDRAGVRTNEKLF,TRBV20-1,TRBJ1-4
ASSQEGRSSYNEQF,TRBV4-3,TRBJ2-1
ASSLKGGLVTF,TRBV4-3,TRBJ1-1
ASSLSRTDFYNEQF,TRBV12-3/TRBV12-4,TRBJ2-1
SVGTGRLYGYT,TRBV29-1,TRBJ1-2
ASSLGPSGGPTGELF,TRBV13,TRBJ2-2
SSSQDRSGGNTIY,TRBV4-3,TRBJ1-3
ASSLGSENEQF,TRBV7-2,TRBJ2-1
ASSYTGGNYGYT,TRBV6-5,TRBJ1-2
ASSSTAGRPYEQY,TRBV5-1,TRBJ2-7
ASSLRTSLTYNEQF,TRBV12-3/TRBV12-4,TRBJ2-1
SARGPSLLPYNEQF,TRBV29-1,TRBJ2-1
ASCRWRDTDTQY,TRBV7-2,TRBJ2-3
SVKQGLGPQH,TRBV29-1,TRBJ1-5
ATSDYRDRSYNEQF,TRBV24-1,TRBJ2-1
ASSFARQGGNQLQH,TRBV28,TRBJ1-5
ASSILGPLNTGELF,TRBV19,TRBJ2-2
ATSRLDREDEQY,TRBV15,TRBJ2-7
ASSSLLAALNTGELF,TRBV11-2,TRBJ2-2
SATFSWASGTYEQY,TRBV20-1,TRBJ2-7
ASSLAIAGGFYEQY,TRBV11-2,TRBJ2-7
ASSWRTDQPQH,TRBV7-2,TRBJ1-5
ASSLSTKYTDTQY,TRBV4-3,TRBJ2-3
ASRGRAGSVHNEQF,TRBV12-3/TRBV12-4,TRBJ2-1